The 3 T cell receptor beta chains below all came from one sample that was sequenced in a study of blood T cell repertoires in COVID-19. Sequenced by immunoSEQ multiplex PCR; TCRdb stores in-frame clones only, minus some. This repertoire shows about 270,000 clones, just under 90% found once; its top ten account for 4.1%. The sequencing input was PBMCs or T cells enriched from blood (not recorded which). The receptors stem from a woman in her twenties or thirties with acute COVID-19.

The chain is built from TRBV4-3 and TRBJ1-2; 9 bases agree with TRBD1. Per the germline V gene, CDR1 is LGHNA and CDR2 is YSLEER. This CDR3 region has 14 residues. The junction had 5 bases not matched to a gene; V was cut back by 4 bases and J by 5 bases. CDR3 region: CASSRDRGSYGYTF. The CDR3 DNA reads TGCGCCAGCAGCCGAGACAGGGGGTCATATGGCTACACCTTC.

A single count supports this clone. The chain links TRBV29-1 to TRBJ1-1; D not resolved. Trimming removed 0 bases from V and 6 bases from J, with 14 bases in between. Germline-derived CDR1 and CDR2 are SQVTM and ANQGSEA. The CDR3 consists of 14 residues. This CDR3 is CSVEDRALTAEAFF. The CDR3 bases are TGCAGCGTTGAAGATCGCGCATTAACAGCTGAAGCTTTCTTT.

The chain recombines TRBV4-3 with TRBJ2-1, with TRBD2 matching 9 bases. V was clipped by 0 bases and J by 4 bases; unmatched bases: 4. CDR3 length: 16 residues. Germline assignment: CDR1 LGHNA and CDR2 YSLEER. CDR3 DNA: TGCGCCAGCAGCCAAGATCGACTAGCGGAATACAATGAGCAGTTCTTC. It translates to CASSQDRLAEYNEQFF.